This T cell receptor (beta chain) originates from a study of cytomegalovirus exposure and HLA in healthy donors. This clone appeared once. The data were produced by immunoSEQ multiplex PCR, yet TCRdb's version contains in-frame clones alone and is incomplete. The table has some 100,000 clones, 75% to 90% seen once; the top ten hold about 4.2%. The donors were part of the validation cohort, which consisted of under 150 subjects and was separate from the first cohort of under 750 subjects. Specimen: PBMCs. This clonotype was sampled from a man aged 18 to 30 in good health and CMV-seropositive.

Here the CDR3 DNA reads TGCGCCAGCAGTGAGACTTTCGGAGCGGGGGGGGCGCAGTTCTTC. This sequence encodes CASSETFGAGGAQFF. The chain uses TRBV10-2 and TRBJ2-1; 10 bases are shared with TRBD2. V was clipped by 2 bases and J by 12 bases; unmatched bases: 10. Germline loops: CDR1 WSHSY, CDR2 SAAADI. The CDR3 consists of 15 residues.